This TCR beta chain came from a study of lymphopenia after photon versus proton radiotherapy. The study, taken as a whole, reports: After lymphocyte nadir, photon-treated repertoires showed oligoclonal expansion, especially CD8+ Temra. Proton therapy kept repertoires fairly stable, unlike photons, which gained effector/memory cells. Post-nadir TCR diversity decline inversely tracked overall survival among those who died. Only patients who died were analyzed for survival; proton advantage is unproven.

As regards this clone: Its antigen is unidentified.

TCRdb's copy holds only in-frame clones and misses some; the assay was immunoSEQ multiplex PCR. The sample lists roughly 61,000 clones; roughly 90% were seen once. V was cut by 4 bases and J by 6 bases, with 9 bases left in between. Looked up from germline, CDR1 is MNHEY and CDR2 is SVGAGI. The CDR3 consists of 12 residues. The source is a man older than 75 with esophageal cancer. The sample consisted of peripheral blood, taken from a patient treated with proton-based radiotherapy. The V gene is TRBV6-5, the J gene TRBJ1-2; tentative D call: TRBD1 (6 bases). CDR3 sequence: CASSSAGDGYTF. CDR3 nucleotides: TGTGCCAGCAGTTCCGCAGGGGATGGCTACACCTTC.